The 15 T cell receptor beta chains below all came from one sample that was sequenced in a study of T cell changes during pregnancy in multiple sclerosis. Repertoires were generated with immunoSEQ multiplex PCR, while TCRdb's copy carries only in-frame clones and drops some. The sample holds more than 50,000 clones, roughly 90% seen once. The starting material was peripheral blood, obtained in the first trimester of pregnancy. Receptors were obtained from a female donor in good health, enrolled as a control in a pregnancy study.

The V gene is TRBV10-3, the J gene TRBJ1-2, with D possibly matching TRBD1 (5 bases). CDR1 ENHRY and CDR2 SYGVKD come from the germline V gene. V lost 7 bases to trimming and J lost 8 bases, with 14 bases between them. The CDR3 has 12 amino acids. The CDR3 bases are TGTGCCATCAAGGCGGGGGATGGAGGCTACACCTTC. It translates to CAIKAGDGGYTF.

The chain combines TRBV7-9 with TRBJ2-3, with TRBD2 identical over 9 bases. This CDR3 spans 15 amino acids. The V segment lost 1 base and the J segment 4 bases; nucleotides outside the gene matches: 3. Germline assignment: CDR1 SEHNR and CDR2 FQNEAQ (reference sequence). The chain's CDR3 is CASSLVLAGSDTQYF. The CDR3 DNA reads TGTGCCAGCAGCTTAGTGCTAGCGGGATCAGATACGCAGTATTTT.

The genes are TRBV4-2 and TRBJ1-5; 7 nucleotides match TRBD1. V shed 5 bases and J 8 bases; nucleotides not matched to a gene: 12. The CDR3 length is 15 residues. In germline, CDR1 is LGHNA, CDR2 YNFKEQ. CDR3 nucleotide sequence: TGTGCCAGCAGCGAACGTACAGGGGTCCGGGAGCCCCAGCATTTT. Residues: CASSERTGVREPQHF.

The V and J genes are TRBV30 and TRBJ1-2; 9 nucleotides match TRBD1. Trimming removed 5 bases from V and 2 bases from J; junction bases left unmatched: 3. Germline V CDR1 and CDR2: GTSNPN, SVGIG (reference sequence). The CDR3 spans 13 residues. CDR3 in DNA: TGTGCCTGGTTGACAGGGGGGAACTATGGCTACACCTTC. It encodes CAWLTGGNYGYTF.

This clone occurred once. J is TRBJ1-2 and V is TRBV4-2, with D possibly TRBD1 on 5 matching bases. The CDR3 consists of 14 residues. The germline CDR1 and CDR2 sequences are LGHNA and YNFKEQ. V lost 0 bases to trimming and J lost 8 bases, with 13 bases between them. The CDR3 sequence is CASSQDWGSGGYTF. CDR3 nucleotides: TGTGCCAGCAGCCAAGACTGGGGATCAGGGGGCTACACCTTC.

This chain connects TRBV14 to TRBJ1-2; 7 bases match TRBD1. Germline CDR1 reads SGHDN; CDR2 reads FVKESK. This CDR3 spans 15 amino acids. Germline trimming cut 1 base from V and 3 bases from J; bases unmatched to any gene: 5. CDR3 nucleotides: TGTGCCAGCAGCCAAGGGCACAGGGGAGACTATGGCTACACCTTC. Translation: CASSQGHRGDYGYTF.

V usage is TRBV4-2 and J usage is TRBJ2-7, with a tentative D call TRBD1 (6 bases). This CDR3 is 14 amino acids long. The germline V gene encodes CDR1 LGHNA and CDR2 YNFKEQ. The V end was cut by 0 bases, the J end by 6 bases, with 12 bases between. Here the CDR3 DNA reads TGTGCCAGCAGCCAAGAATGGCAGGGGAGCGAGCAGTACTTC. Its translation is CASSQEWQGSEQYF.

The chain combines TRBV29-1 with TRBJ2-1; perhaps TRBD1 as D (6 bases). Germline values: CDR1 SQVTM, CDR2 ANQGSEA. V lost 3 bases to trimming and J lost 9 bases, with 27 bases between them. The CDR3 length is 17 residues. CDR3 in amino acids: CSVDPLDSIDFVGEQFF. For the CDR3, the DNA is TGCAGCGTTGACCCCCTGGACAGTATTGACTTCGTCGGTGAGCAGTTCTTC.

This chain links TRBV7-2 with TRBJ1-2; D is undetermined. This CDR3 spans 12 amino acids. In germline, CDR1 is SGHTA, CDR2 FQGNSA. Trimming took 0 bases from V and 10 from J, leaving 9 bases between them. The DNA for the CDR3 is TGTGCCAGCAGCTTAGCTAGCGAAGACTACACCTTC. It translates to CASSLASEDYTF.

This chain joins TRBV7-3 and TRBJ2-2; 12 positions agree with TRBD1. The CDR3 loop spans 19 amino acids. CDR1 is SGHTA, CDR2 FQGTGA, per germline. V lost 4 bases to trimming and J lost 3 bases; unmatched junction nucleotides: 12. The CDR3 spells CASSSISRDRGRDTGELFF. The CDR3 nucleotides read TGTGCCAGCAGCTCTATCTCCCGGGACAGGGGGCGCGACACCGGGGAGCTGTTTTTT.

Relative to its sample, this clone is large. V gene TRBV7-9 combines with J gene TRBJ2-3; 12 positions match TRBD2. Germline loops: CDR1 SEHNR, CDR2 FQNEAQ (reference sequence). V shed 5 bases and J 2 bases; nucleotides not matched to a gene: 11. This CDR3 is 18 amino acids long. CDR3 protein: CASSPPSRLAGDTDTQYF. CDR3 nucleotides: TGTGCCAGCAGCCCGCCATCCAGACTAGCGGGGGACACAGATACGCAGTATTTT.

The rearrangement uses TRBV18 and TRBJ1-1, with D hard to call. From germline, CDR1 is KGHSH and CDR2 LQKENI. This CDR3 is built from 17 residues. Trimming took off 3 bases at V and 0 bases at J, with 17 bases between the two ends. Here the CDR3 reads CASSPTSAARMNTEAFF. DNA of the CDR3: TGTGCCAGCTCACCTACCTCTGCGGCGAGGATGAACACTGAAGCTTTCTTT.

The V call is TRBV27, the J call TRBJ2-7; TRBD2 agrees at 12 bases. Germline V gene data show CDR1 as MNHEY and CDR2 as SMNVEV (reference sequence). This CDR3 has 17 amino acids. The ends lost 1 base at V and 1 base at J; junction bases unmatched: 5. CDR3 protein: CASSLYFLAGGSYEQYF. DNA of the CDR3: TGTGCCAGCAGTTTATATTTCCTAGCGGGAGGGTCCTACGAGCAGTACTTC.

The V and J genes are TRBV11-2 and TRBJ2-2, with TRBD1 identical over 10 bases. V trimming: 1 base; J trimming: 4 bases; junction bases outside the gene matches: 3. CDR3 length equals 16 residues. Germline V gene lookup returns CDR1 SGHAT and CDR2 FQNNGV. CDR3 DNA: TGTGCCAGCAGCTTAGGGGGACAGGGGAGCACCGGGGAGCTGTTTTTT. It specifies CASSLGGQGSTGELFF.

This rearrangement joins TRBV28 to TRBJ1-2; no clear D gene. V was clipped by 5 bases and J by 8 bases, with 15 bases between them. CDR3 length: 13 residues. Germline V CDR1 and CDR2: MDHEN, SYDVKM. CDR3 in DNA: TGTGCCAGCAGTGGCGGCTCGGCTTACGGCTACACCTTC. This gives the protein CASSGGSAYGYTF.